Sequencing of this T cell receptor (beta chain) was carried out in a study of cytomegalovirus exposure and HLA in healthy donors. About the research overall: The 110 or so validation repertoires used a platform that matched the one used for the approximately 700 first-cohort repertoires, as a later analysis reported. Study-level points and caveats: Both high specificity and high sensitivity reportedly marked the classifier's diagnosis of cytomegalovirus status. The study put under 200 TCR beta chains on its list as cytomegalovirus-associated. It was found in a later analysis that first-cohort TCR clusters tended to co-occur in the approximately 120 validation repertoires.

Produced via immunoSEQ multiplex PCR; TCRdb's table is partial and in-frame only. This sample has about 150,000 clones, with 80% to 90% found just once. Remarks on this clone: Its target is unknown.

Sequenced material: PBMCs. The source is a man between 18 and 35 years old in good health and CMV-seropositive.

This CDR3 reads CASSYYTSGSEQYF. In DNA, the CDR3 is TGTGCCAGCAGTTATTATACTAGCGGGAGCGAGCAGTACTTC. The V call is TRBV6-5, the J call TRBJ2-7; 11 nucleotides agree with TRBD2. CDR1 is MNHEY and CDR2 is SVGAGI in the germline V gene. The trim removed 3 bases at V and 6 bases at J, leaving 4 bases unmatched. The CDR3 contains 14 residues.